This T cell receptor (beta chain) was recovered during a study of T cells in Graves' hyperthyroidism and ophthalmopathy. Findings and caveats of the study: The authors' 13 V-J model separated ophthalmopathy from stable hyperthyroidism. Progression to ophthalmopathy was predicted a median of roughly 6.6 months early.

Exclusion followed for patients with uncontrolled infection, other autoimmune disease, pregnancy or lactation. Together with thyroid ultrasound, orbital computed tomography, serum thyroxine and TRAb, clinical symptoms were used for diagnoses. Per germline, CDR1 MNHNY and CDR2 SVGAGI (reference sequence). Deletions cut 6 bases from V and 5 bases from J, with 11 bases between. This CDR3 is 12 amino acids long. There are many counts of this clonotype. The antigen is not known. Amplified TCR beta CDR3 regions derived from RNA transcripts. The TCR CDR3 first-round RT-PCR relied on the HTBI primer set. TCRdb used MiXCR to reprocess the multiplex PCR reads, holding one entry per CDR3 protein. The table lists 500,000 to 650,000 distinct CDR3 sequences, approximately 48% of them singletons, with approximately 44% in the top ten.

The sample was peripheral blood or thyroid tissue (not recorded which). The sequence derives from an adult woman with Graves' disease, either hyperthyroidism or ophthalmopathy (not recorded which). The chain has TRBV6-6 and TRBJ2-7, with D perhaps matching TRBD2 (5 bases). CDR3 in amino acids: CASSPGVNEQYF. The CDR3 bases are TGTGCCAGCAGCCCCGGGGTAAACGAGCAGTACTTC.